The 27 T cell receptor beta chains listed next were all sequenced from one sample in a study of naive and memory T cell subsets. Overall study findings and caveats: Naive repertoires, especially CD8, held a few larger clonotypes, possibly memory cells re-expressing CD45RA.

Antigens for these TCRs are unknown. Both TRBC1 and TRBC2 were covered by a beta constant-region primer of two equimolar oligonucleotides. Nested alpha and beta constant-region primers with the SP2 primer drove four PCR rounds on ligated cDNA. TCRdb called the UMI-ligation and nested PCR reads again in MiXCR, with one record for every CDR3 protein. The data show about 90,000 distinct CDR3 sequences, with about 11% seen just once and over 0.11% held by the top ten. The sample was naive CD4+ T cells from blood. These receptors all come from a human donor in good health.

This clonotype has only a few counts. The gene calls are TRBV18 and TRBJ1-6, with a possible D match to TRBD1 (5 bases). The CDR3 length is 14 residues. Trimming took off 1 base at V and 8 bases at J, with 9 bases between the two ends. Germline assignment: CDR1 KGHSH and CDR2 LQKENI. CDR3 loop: CASSPLRDDSPLHF. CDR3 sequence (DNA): TGTGCCAGCTCACCACTCAGGGACGATTCACCCCTCCACTTT.

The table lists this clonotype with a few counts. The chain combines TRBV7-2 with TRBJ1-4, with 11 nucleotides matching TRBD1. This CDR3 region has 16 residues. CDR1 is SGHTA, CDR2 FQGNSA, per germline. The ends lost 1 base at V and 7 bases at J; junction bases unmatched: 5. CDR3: CASSLDRTGGGEKLFF. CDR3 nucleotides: TGTGCCAGCAGCTTAGATAGGACAGGGGGCGGTGAAAAACTGTTTTTT.

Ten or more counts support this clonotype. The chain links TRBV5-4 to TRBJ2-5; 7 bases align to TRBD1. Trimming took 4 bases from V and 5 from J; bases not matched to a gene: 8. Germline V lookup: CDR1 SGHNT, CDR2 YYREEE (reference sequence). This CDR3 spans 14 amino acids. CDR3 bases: TGTGCCAGCAGCCGCACCGACAGGGCGGAGACCCAGTACTTC. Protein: CASSRTDRAETQYF.

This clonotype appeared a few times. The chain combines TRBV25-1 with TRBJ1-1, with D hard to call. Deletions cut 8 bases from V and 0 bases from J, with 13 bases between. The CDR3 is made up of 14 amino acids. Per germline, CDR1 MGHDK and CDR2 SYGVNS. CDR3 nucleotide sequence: TGTGCCAGCGGAGACCGAATCATGAACACTGAAGCTTTCTTT. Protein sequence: CASGDRIMNTEAFF.

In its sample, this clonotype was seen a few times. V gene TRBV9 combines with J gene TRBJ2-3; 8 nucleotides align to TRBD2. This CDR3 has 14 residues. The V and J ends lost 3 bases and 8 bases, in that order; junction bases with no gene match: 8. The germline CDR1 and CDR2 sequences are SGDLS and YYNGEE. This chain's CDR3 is CASSARTSSVTQYF. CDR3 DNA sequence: TGTGCCAGCAGCGCTCGGACTAGCTCAGTTACGCAGTATTTT.

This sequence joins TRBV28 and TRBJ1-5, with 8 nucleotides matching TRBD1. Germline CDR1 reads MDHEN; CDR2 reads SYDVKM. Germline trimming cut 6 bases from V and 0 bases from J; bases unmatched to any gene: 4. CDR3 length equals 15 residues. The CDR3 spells CASRSGGLSNQPQHF. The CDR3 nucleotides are TGTGCCAGCAGGTCAGGGGGCCTTAGCAATCAGCCCCAGCATTTT.

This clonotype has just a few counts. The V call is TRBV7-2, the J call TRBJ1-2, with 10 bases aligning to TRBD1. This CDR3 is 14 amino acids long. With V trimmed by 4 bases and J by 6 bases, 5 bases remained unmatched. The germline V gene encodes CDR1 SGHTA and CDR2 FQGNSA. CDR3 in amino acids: CASSSRDRGHGYTF. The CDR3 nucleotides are TGTGCCAGCAGCTCCCGGGACAGGGGCCATGGCTACACCTTC.

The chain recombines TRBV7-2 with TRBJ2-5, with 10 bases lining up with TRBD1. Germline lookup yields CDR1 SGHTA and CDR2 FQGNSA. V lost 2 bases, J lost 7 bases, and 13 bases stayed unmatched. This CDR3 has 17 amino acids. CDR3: CASSLKMGGQGTGTQYF. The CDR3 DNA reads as TGTGCCAGCAGCTTAAAAATGGGGGGACAGGGGACGGGGACCCAGTACTTC.

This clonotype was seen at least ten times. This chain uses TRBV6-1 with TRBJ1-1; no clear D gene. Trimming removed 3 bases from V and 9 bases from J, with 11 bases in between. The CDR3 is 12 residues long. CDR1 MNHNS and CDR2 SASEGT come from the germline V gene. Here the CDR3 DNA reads TGTGCCAGCAGTGACAGCGTCGTCCAAGCTTTCTTT. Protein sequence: CASSDSVVQAFF.

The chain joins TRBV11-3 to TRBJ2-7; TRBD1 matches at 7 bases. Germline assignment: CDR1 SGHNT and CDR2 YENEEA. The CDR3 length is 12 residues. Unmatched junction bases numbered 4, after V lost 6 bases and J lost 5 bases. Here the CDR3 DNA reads TGTGCCAGCAGGCTGACAGGGAACGAGCAGTACTTC. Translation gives CASRLTGNEQYF.

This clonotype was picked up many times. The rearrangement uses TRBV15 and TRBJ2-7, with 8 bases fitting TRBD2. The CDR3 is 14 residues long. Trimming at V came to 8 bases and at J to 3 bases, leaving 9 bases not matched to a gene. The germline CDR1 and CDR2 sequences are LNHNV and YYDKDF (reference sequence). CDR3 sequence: CATSQGLVSYEQYF. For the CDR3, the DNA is TGTGCCACCTCCCAGGGACTAGTCAGCTACGAGCAGTACTTC.

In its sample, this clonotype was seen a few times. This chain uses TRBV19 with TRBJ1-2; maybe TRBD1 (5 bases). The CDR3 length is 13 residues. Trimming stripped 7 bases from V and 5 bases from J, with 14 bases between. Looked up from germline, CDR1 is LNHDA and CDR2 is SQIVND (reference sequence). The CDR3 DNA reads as TGTGCCAGTATCGGGGGAACTGTGTATGGCTACACCTTC. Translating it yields CASIGGTVYGYTF.

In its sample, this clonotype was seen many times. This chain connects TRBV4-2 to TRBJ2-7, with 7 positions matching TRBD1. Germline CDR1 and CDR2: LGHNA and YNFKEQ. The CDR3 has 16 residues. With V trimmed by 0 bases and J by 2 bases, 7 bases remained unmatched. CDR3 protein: CASSQDRSGGPYEQYF. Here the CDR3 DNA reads TGTGCCAGCAGCCAAGATAGGTCAGGGGGACCCTACGAGCAGTACTTC.

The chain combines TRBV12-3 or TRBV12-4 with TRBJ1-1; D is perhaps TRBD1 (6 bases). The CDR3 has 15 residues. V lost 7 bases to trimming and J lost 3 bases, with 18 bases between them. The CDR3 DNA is TGTGCCAGCATCCACTCACGAGGGGGAGACACTGAAGCTTTCTTT. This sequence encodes CASIHSRGGDTEAFF.

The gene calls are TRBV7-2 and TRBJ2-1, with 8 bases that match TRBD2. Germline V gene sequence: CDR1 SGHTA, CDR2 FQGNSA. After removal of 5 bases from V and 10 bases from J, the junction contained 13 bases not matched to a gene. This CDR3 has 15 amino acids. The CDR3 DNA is TGTGCCAGCAGCGTAACGGGACTAGTCGGGAAAGAGCAGTTCTTC. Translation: CASSVTGLVGKEQFF.

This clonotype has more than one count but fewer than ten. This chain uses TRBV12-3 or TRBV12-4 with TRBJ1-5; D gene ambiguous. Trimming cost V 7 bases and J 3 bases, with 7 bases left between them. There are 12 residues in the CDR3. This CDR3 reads CASTFNNQPQHF. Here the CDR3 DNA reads TGTGCCAGCACTTTCAACAATCAGCCCCAGCATTTT.

CDR3 sequence: CASSQAQGPSGYTF. As DNA, the CDR3 is TGCGCCAGCAGCCAAGCTCAGGGACCCTCGGGCTACACCTTC. The rearrangement uses TRBV4-1 and TRBJ1-2, with TRBD1 as a possible D gene (5 bases). V dropped 1 base and J dropped 8 bases, with 14 bases sitting between them. The CDR3 has 14 amino acids. The germline CDR1 and CDR2 sequences are MGHRA and YSYEKL.

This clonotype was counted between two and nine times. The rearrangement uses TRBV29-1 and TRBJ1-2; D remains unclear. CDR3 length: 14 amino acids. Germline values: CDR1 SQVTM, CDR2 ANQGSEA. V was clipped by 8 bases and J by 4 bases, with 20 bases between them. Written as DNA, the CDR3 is TGCAGCCTCCGAAAAGATGACGGTTCCTATGGCTACACCTTC. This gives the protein CSLRKDDGSYGYTF.

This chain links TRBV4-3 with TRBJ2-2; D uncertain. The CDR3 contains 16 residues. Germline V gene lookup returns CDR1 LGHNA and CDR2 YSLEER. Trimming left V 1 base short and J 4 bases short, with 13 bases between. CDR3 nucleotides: TGCGCCAGCAGCCAAGCGGCCGGAGTGAGCACCGGGGAGCTGTTTTTT. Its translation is CASSQAAGVSTGELFF.

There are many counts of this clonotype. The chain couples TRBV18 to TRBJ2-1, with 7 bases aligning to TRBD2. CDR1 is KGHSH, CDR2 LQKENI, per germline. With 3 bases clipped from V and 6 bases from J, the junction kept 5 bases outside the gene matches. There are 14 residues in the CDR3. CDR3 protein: CASSPAGTTNEQFF. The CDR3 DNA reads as TGTGCCAGCTCACCCGCCGGGACTACCAATGAGCAGTTCTTC.

The chain's CDR3 is CASSPGFNTGELFF. The CDR3 coding sequence is TGTGCCAGCAGCCCGGGATTTAACACCGGGGAGCTGTTTTTT. The J gene is TRBJ2-2, the V gene TRBV14; D is perhaps TRBD2 (5 bases). Trimming removed 4 bases at V and 2 bases at J, with 8 bases between. Germline V gene sequence: CDR1 SGHDN, CDR2 FVKESK. This CDR3 is 14 amino acids long. The full variable domain, completed using reference TRBV14 and TRBJ2-2, is EAGVTQFPSHSVIEKGQTVTLRCDPISGHDNLYWYRRVMGKEIKFLLHFVKESKQDESGMPNNRFLAERTGGTYSTLKVQPAELEDSGVYFCASSPGFNTGELFFGEGSRLTVL.

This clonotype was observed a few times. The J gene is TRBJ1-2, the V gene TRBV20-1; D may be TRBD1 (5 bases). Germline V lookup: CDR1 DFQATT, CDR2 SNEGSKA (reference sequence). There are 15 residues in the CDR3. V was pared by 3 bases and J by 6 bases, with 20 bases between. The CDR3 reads CSASRSSQVRNGYTF. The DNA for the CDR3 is TGCAGTGCTAGCAGGTCCTCACAGGTCCGCAATGGCTACACCTTC.

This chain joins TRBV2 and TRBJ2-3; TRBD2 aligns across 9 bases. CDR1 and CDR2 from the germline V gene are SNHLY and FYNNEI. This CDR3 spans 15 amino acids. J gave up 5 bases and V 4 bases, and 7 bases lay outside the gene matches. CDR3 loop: CASSGGRASVDTQYF. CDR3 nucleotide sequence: TGTGCCAGCAGTGGCGGGAGGGCCTCTGTAGATACGCAGTATTTT.

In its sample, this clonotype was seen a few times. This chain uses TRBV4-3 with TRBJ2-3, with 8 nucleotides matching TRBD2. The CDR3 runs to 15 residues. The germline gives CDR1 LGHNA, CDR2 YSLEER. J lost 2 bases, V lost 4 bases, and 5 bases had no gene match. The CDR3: CASSRRGGTTDTQYF. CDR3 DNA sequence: TGCGCCAGCAGCCGCCGGGGGGGAACCACAGATACGCAGTATTTT.

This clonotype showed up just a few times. This chain's CDR3 is CASRGASGPYEQYF. The CDR3 DNA reads as TGTGCCAGCAGAGGGGCTAGCGGTCCCTACGAGCAGTACTTC. The chain links TRBV12-3 or TRBV12-4 to TRBJ2-7; TRBD2 agrees at 7 bases. This CDR3 spans 14 amino acids. The V and J ends lost 6 bases and 2 bases, in that order; junction bases with no gene match: 7.

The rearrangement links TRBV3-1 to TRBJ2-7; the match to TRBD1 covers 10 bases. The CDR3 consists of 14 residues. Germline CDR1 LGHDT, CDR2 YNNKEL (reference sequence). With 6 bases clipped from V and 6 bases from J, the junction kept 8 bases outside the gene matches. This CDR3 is CASSSKTGGVEQYF. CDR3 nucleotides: TGTGCCAGCAGTTCGAAGACAGGGGGCGTCGAGCAGTACTTC.

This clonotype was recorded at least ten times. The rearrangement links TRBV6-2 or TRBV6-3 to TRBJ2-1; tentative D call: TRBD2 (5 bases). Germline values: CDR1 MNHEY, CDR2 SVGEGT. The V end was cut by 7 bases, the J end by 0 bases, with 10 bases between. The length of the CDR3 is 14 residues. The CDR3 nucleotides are TGTGCCAGCAAAGGACTGAGCTCCTACAATGAGCAGTTCTTC. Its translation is CASKGLSSYNEQFF.